This T cell receptor (beta chain) was recovered during a study of blood T cell repertoires in COVID-19. Background on the study: There were acute and convalescent COVID-19 samples, and they came from the United States, Italy and Spain.

TCRdb's copy holds only in-frame clones and misses some; the assay was immunoSEQ multiplex PCR. The repertoire holds approximately 240,000 clones, with 65% to 85% as singletons. The germline V and J ends were trimmed by 2 bases and 0 bases, with 11 bases remaining between them. This CDR3 is 16 amino acids long. Germline V gene data show CDR1 as SGHVS and CDR2 as FNYEAQ. This clone was recorded a few times. The clonotype comes from a woman in her twenties or thirties with COVID-19, enrolled during active disease. The chain is built from TRBV7-6 and TRBJ2-1; D uncertain. The sequencing sample was made of peripheral blood. CDR3 region: CASSLTLRSSYNEQFF. CDR3 sequence (DNA): TGTGCCAGCAGCTTAACTTTACGGAGCTCCTACAATGAGCAGTTCTTC.